The present T cell receptor beta chain was sequenced within a study of vaccination effects on CD4 cells after COVID-19 (dated 2022 in TCRdb). Broadly, across the study: Each participant received two doses of an mRNA SARS-CoV-2 vaccine, either BNT162b2 or mRNA-1273. The study compared SARS-CoV-2 spike-specific CD4+ TCR repertoires before and after mRNA vaccination in COVID-19 convalescent patients and infection-naive vaccine recipients. A total of 10 COVID-19 convalescent patients and several SARS-CoV-2-naive healthy vaccine recipients were included in the full study. Cultures from other donors in the study were sequenced using the Oncomine TCR Beta short-read assay on an Illumina iSeq 100.

In the ViraFEST assay, PBMC were stimulated with viral peptide pools, and antigen-specific CD4+ T cell clonotypes were then identified by expansion using TCR sequencing. After around ten days of culture, CD4+ T cells were isolated with the EasySep CD4+ T cell isolation kit. The absence of prior SARS-CoV-2 infection in healthy vaccine recipients was confirmed by negative nucleocapsid antibodies before and after vaccination. Approximately 2 million PBMC per well were cultured in IMDM with about 4.5% human AB serum, around 10 IU/ml IL-2 and gentamicin, plus 10 ug/ml peptides. Half of the culture medium was replaced with fresh IL-2-containing medium on days 3 and 7. Unless noted otherwise, every peptide stimulation condition was cultured in triplicate wells. PBMC were separated from whole blood using Ficoll-Paque Plus gradient centrifugation and were then either cryopreserved at -140C or used fresh. The overlapping peptide pools covered the spike proteins of SARS-CoV-2 as well as those of the common cold coronaviruses HCoV-NL63, HCoV-OC43 and HCoV-229E. The QIAamp micro DNA kit was used to extract genomic DNA from the cultured CD4+ T cells.

As regards this clone: It lacks a known antigen. Qualities for individual bases were not recorded, and no much larger clone is one base off.

Trimming removed 4 bases from V and 4 bases from J, leaving 14 bases between the germline ends. The CDR3 runs 14 amino acids, cysteine and phenylalanine included. Only the CDR3 part of the read is kept: 42 bases, read in frame from the first base. CDR1 and CDR2, looked up from the germline V gene, are SGHDT and YYEEEE. Libraries were made using the immunoSEQ multiplex PCR assay. DNA from the CD4+ T cells that had been cultured and isolated underwent TCR beta CDR3 sequencing. The study's processing was this. Non-productive TCR sequences were removed and reads were trimmed to the CDR3 region, keeping CDR3s of at least 7 amino acids. Antigen-specific clonotypes were identified using the MANAFEST web app by comparison of expansion in peptide wells against reference cultures. Positive clones required FDR<0.05 expansion versus reference and all other wells, odds ratio above 5, and frequency above 0.1% in two replicate wells. A clonotype was called cross-reactive if it was significantly expanded both in SARS-CoV-2 spike wells and in at least one common cold coronavirus spike condition. Levenshtein distance calculated with the stringdist R package was used to assess CDR3 similarity, and unrooted trees were constructed with ape in R 3.6.1. The table was pulled from immuneACCESS by TCRdb, which kept in-frame rearrangements only. Such tables lose some clones; where checked, under half of the loss comes from unresolved V genes, and the rest has no known cause. The V and J calls and clone size are taken from that table; D and trimming were inferred from the DNA. Recorded for this sample are tens of thousands of clones; approximately 70% of them occurred a single time. The ten biggest clones cover about 4.1% of the sample.

Points the paper makes about the study in general: The study was limited by a small number of convalescent patients and lacked early post-infection timepoints. Among healthy vaccine recipients, nearly all vaccine-induced clones were SARS-CoV-2 mono-reactive, and only 1 of 255 was cross-reactive with common cold coronaviruses. Marked clonal contraction was observed in both infection-induced and vaccine-induced clones at late post-vaccination timepoints, consistent with waning T cell responses.

The specimen comprised CD4+ T cells from PBMCs cultured with HCoV-OC43 spike peptides, sampled before COVID-19 vaccination. This sample's cell subset or site label indicates: HCoV-OC43 spike overlapping peptide pool stimulation. The chain was built from TRBV5-6 and TRBJ1-2; the D gene identity is not certain. This receptor was identified in a human donor who received a COVID-19 vaccine. The DNA is TGTGCCAGCAGCATTAGAGGACCGAGCTATGGCTACACCTTC. This translates into CASSIRGPSYGYTF.